The T cell receptor (beta chain) under discussion was sequenced for a study of blood T cell repertoires in COVID-19. In the study overall: Both acute and convalescent COVID-19 samples were obtained from the United States, Italy and Spain. The analysed material was cDNA or gDNA that came from T cells, B-cell-depleted T cells, or PBMCs.

Original analysis: Using reference gene primer amplification, nucleated cell counts were estimated. Sequencing used immunoSEQ multiplex PCR; TCRdb keeps in-frame clones, though not all of them. The V and J calls and clone size come from that table; D and trimming were worked out from the DNA. The table records around 130,000 clones, roughly 80% of them present only once. This clone is a singleton in its sample. V was trimmed by 5 bases and J by 3 bases, leaving 4 bases between them. From germline, CDR1 is DFQATT and CDR2 SNEGSKA (reference sequence). There are 10 residues in the CDR3. Sequenced input: peripheral blood. This sequence joins TRBV20-1 and TRBJ1-1; D gene unclear. The sequence was collected from a human donor in a cohort sampled during active COVID-19. The CDR3 reads CSALDTEAFF. In DNA, the CDR3 is TGCAGTGCTCTCGACACTGAAGCTTTCTTT.